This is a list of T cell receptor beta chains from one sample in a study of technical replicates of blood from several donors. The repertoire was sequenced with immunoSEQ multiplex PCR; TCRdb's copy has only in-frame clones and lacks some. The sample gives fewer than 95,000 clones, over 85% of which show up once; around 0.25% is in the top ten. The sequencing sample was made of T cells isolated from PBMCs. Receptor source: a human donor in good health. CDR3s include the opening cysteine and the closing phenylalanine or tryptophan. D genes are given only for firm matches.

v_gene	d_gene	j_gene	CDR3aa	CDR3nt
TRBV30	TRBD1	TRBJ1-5	CAWSLGGLNLQPQHF	TGTGCCTGGAGTTTAGGGGGCCTTAATCTTCAGCCCCAGCATTTT
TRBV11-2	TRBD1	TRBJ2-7	CASSRRTGNSYEQYF	TGTGCCAGCAGCCGACGGACAGGGAACTCCTACGAGCAGTACTTC
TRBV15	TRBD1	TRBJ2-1	CATSRGQGYDEQFF	TGTGCCACCAGCAGAGGACAGGGTTACGATGAGCAGTTCTTC
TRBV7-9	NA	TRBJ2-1	CASSLWESSRNEQFF	TGTGCCAGCAGCTTATGGGAGTCTAGTAGAAATGAGCAGTTCTTC
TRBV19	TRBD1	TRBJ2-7	CASSPSTGFYEQYF	TGTGCCAGTAGTCCATCGACAGGGTTCTACGAGCAGTACTTC
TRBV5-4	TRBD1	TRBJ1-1	CASSGDRVRDTEAFF	TGTGCCAGCAGCGGGGACAGGGTAAGGGACACTGAAGCTTTCTTT
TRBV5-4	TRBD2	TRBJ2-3	CASSLGLAGADTQYF	TGTGCCAGCAGCTTAGGACTAGCGGGGGCAGATACGCAGTATTTT
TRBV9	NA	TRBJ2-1	CASSVAGVLSYNEQFF	TGTGCCAGCAGCGTAGCAGGGGTTCTGTCATACAATGAGCAGTTCTTC
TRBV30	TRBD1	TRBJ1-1	CAWRTGTAVEAFF	TGTGCCTGGAGGACCGGGACAGCGGTAGAAGCTTTCTTT
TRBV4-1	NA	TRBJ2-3	CASSQGQGKDTQYF	TGCGCCAGCAGCCAAGGGCAGGGTAAAGATACGCAGTATTTT
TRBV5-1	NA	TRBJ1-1	CASSFRTAPMNTEAFF	TGCGCCAGCAGCTTCCGGACAGCTCCTATGAACACTGAAGCTTTCTTT
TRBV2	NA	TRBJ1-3	CASSRGTTAGNTIYF	TGTGCCAGCAGTCGAGGGACAACGGCTGGAAACACCATATATTTT
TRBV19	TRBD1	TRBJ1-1	CASSGQVNTEAFF	TGTGCCAGTAGCGGACAGGTAAACACTGAAGCTTTCTTT
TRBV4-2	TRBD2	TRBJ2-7	CASSQALAGGSYEQYF	TGTGCCAGCAGCCAAGCCCTAGCGGGAGGCTCCTACGAGCAGTACTTC
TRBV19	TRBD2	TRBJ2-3	CASRLTRGGAGDTQYF	TGTGCCAGTAGGCTGACCCGCGGGGGGGCCGGGGATACGCAGTATTTT
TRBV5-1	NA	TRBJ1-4	CASSTRPPQGLNEKLFF	TGCGCCAGCAGCACTCGCCCCCCGCAGGGACTTAATGAAAAACTGTTTTTT
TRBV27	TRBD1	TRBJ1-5	CASSASGTGLIQPQHF	TGTGCCAGCAGTGCCTCCGGGACAGGGCTCATTCAGCCCCAGCATTTT
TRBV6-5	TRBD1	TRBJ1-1	CASSARDRGFVFF	TGTGCCAGCAGTGCCCGGGACAGGGGGTTCGTTTTCTTT